Following are 11 T cell receptor beta chains from one sample sequenced in a study of cytomegalovirus exposure and HLA in healthy donors. Amplification used 60 Vbeta primers and 13 Jbeta primers. Repertoires were generated with immunoSEQ multiplex PCR, while TCRdb's copy carries only in-frame clones and drops some. The table lists 100,000 or so clones, 60% to 85% of them singletons. Material: PBMCs. These receptors originate from a male donor in good health and CMV-seronegative.

In nucleotides, the CDR3 is TGTGCCAGCAGTGGAACCCCGGACAGGGCTTACGAGCAGTACTTC. Translated: CASSGTPDRAYEQYF. The chain employs TRBV6-1 and TRBJ2-7, with 8 nucleotides matching TRBD1. V shed 4 bases, J shed 4 bases, and the junction held 9 bases outside the gene matches. Germline CDR1 and CDR2: MNHNS and SASEGT. The CDR3 extends over 15 amino acids.

V and J are TRBV12-5 and TRBJ1-2, with 8 bases aligning to TRBD1. After removal of 5 bases from V and 8 bases from J, the junction contained 13 bases not matched to a gene. CDR1 and CDR2 (germline): LGHNT, FRNRAP. The CDR3 runs 15 residues. The DNA of the CDR3 is TGTGCTAGTGGTCCCCCCGGACAGGGACTCTGGGGCTACACCTTC. The encoded protein is CASGPPGQGLWGYTF.

This chain connects TRBV30 to TRBJ2-2, with TRBD2 matching 11 bases. Per germline, CDR1 GTSNPN and CDR2 SVGIG (reference sequence). The CDR3 loop spans 15 amino acids. After removal of 3 bases from V and 1 base from J, the junction contained 1 base not matched to a gene. CDR3 coding DNA: TGTGCCTGGAGGCTAGCGGGAGGGAACACCGGGGAGCTGTTTTTT. Its protein product is CAWRLAGGNTGELFF.

The chain is built from TRBV7-6 and TRBJ2-2, with D unclear. The germline gives CDR1 SGHVS, CDR2 FNYEAQ. CDR3 length: 13 amino acids. V lost 5 bases and J lost 4, with 8 bases in between. The CDR3 reads CASSHPSTGELFF. CDR3 bases: TGTGCCAGCAGCCACCCCAGCACCGGGGAGCTGTTTTTT.

This chain uses TRBV10-1 with TRBJ2-1, with D possibly being TRBD2 (5 bases). The CDR3 contains 14 residues. Looked up from germline, CDR1 is WNHNN and CDR2 is SYGVQD (reference sequence). Trimming took 2 bases from V and 6 from J, leaving 11 bases between them. This chain's CDR3 is CASSEEGEVNEQFF. In nucleotides, the CDR3 is TGCGCCAGCAGTGAGGAGGGTGAGGTCAATGAGCAGTTCTTC.

The V and J genes are TRBV9 and TRBJ2-2; 7 bases fit TRBD1. Germline V gene sequence: CDR1 SGDLS, CDR2 YYNGEE. J gave up 5 bases and V 4 bases, and 8 bases lay outside the gene matches. CDR3 length equals 15 residues. The CDR3 loop is CASSPTGQRTGELFF. In DNA form, the CDR3 reads TGTGCCAGCAGCCCGACGGGACAGCGAACCGGGGAGCTGTTTTTT.

This clone was counted between two and nine times. V is TRBV9 and J is TRBJ1-5; 7 bases are a match to TRBD1. J lost 3 bases, V lost 2 bases, and 2 bases had no gene match. The CDR3 loop spans 14 amino acids. Germline values: CDR1 SGDLS, CDR2 YYNGEE. CDR3 sequence: CASSVGQNNQPQHF. The CDR3, as DNA: TGTGCCAGCAGCGTGGGACAGAACAATCAGCCCCAGCATTTT.

Only one count was recorded for this clone. J is TRBJ2-2 and V is TRBV9; D not resolved. The CDR3 runs 14 residues. Germline V gene sequence: CDR1 SGDLS, CDR2 YYNGEE. V was clipped by 4 bases and J by 1 base, with 8 bases between them. CDR3 in DNA: TGTGCCAGCAGCCCTCGAGTGAACACCGGGGAGCTGTTTTTT. Amino acids: CASSPRVNTGELFF.

The rearrangement links TRBV19 to TRBJ2-1, with TRBD2 matching over 9 bases. The V gene's germline CDR1 is LNHDA and CDR2 SQIVND (reference sequence). CDR3 length: 15 residues. Losses at the gene ends were 5 bases for V and 2 bases for J; bases not matched to a gene: 4. The CDR3 protein is CASSVAGAPYNEQFF. As DNA, the CDR3 is TGTGCCAGTAGTGTAGCGGGAGCCCCCTACAATGAGCAGTTCTTC.

This chain connects TRBV7-3 to TRBJ1-1; TRBD1 aligns across 9 bases. The CDR3 spans 15 residues. Germline values: CDR1 SGHTA, CDR2 FQGTGA. The V gene end was trimmed by 2 bases and the J gene end by 5 bases; junction bases not matched to a gene: 6. The CDR3 DNA follows: TGTGCCAGCAGCTTAGGACAGGGGCGAAGGACTGAAGCTTTCTTT. This codes for CASSLGQGRRTEAFF. Combining the CDR3 with reference TRBV7-3 and TRBJ1-1 gives the whole variable domain GAGVSQTPSNKVTEKGKYVELRCDPISGHTALYWYRQSLGQGPEFLIYFQGTGAADDSGLPNDRFFAVRPEGSVSTLKIQRTERGDSAVYLCASSLGQGRRTEAFFGQGTRLTVV.

The CDR3 coding sequence is TGTGCCAGCAGTTTGATCAGGGGGGATCACGAGCAGTACTTC. This encodes CASSLIRGDHEQYF. The gene calls are TRBV27 and TRBJ2-7; possible D gene TRBD1, 7 bases. CDR1 is MNHEY and CDR2 is SMNVEV in the germline V gene (reference sequence). This CDR3 comprises 14 residues. Trimming cost V 3 bases and J 5 bases, with 14 bases left between them.